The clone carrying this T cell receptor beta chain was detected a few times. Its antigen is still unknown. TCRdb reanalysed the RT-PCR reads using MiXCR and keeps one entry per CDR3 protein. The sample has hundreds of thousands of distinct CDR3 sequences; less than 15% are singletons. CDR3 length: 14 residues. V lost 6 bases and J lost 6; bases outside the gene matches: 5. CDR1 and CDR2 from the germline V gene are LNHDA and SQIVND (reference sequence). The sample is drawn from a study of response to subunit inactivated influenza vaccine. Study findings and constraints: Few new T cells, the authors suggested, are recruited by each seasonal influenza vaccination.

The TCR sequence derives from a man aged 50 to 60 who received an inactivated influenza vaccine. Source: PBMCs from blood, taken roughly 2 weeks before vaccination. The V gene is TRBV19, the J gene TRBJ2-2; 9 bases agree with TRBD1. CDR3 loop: CASRGQGWAGELFF. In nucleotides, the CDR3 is TGTGCCAGTAGGGGACAGGGATGGGCCGGGGAGCTGTTTTTT.